This TCR beta chain was documented in a study of response to subunit inactivated influenza vaccine. The study, taken as a whole, reports: Authors suggested seasonal influenza vaccinations each recruit few new T cells.

TCRdb re-called the RT-PCR reads through MiXCR, storing one row per CDR3 protein. The data contain hundreds of thousands of distinct CDR3 sequences, around a sixth of them singletons. For this clonotype: As yet, its antigen is unknown.

V dropped 3 bases and J dropped 5 bases, with 14 bases sitting between them. There are 14 residues in the CDR3. CDR1 SGHRS and CDR2 YFSETQ come from the germline V gene. This chain uses TRBV5-1 with TRBJ1-2; D is perhaps TRBD1 (6 bases). This TCR derives from a man aged 50-59 years who received an inactivated influenza vaccine. Sequences were derived from PBMCs from blood, sampled 11 to 12 days after vaccination. In nucleotides, the CDR3 is TGCGCCAGCAGCTCCGATCAAGGGGGATATGGCTACACCTTC. Translated: CASSSDQGGYGYTF.